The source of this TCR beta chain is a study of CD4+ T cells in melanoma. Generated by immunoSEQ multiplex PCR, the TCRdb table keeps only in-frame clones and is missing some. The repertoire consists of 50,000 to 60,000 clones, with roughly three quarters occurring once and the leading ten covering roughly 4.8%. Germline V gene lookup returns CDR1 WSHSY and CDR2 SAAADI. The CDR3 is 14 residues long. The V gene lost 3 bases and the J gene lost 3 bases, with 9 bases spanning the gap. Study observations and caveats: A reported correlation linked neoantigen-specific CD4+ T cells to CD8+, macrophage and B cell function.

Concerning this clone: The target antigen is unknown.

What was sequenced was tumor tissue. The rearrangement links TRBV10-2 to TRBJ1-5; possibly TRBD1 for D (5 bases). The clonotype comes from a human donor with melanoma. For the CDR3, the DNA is TGCGCCAGCAGTGACGACAGTTCCAATCAGCCCCAGCATTTT. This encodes CASSDDSSNQPQHF.